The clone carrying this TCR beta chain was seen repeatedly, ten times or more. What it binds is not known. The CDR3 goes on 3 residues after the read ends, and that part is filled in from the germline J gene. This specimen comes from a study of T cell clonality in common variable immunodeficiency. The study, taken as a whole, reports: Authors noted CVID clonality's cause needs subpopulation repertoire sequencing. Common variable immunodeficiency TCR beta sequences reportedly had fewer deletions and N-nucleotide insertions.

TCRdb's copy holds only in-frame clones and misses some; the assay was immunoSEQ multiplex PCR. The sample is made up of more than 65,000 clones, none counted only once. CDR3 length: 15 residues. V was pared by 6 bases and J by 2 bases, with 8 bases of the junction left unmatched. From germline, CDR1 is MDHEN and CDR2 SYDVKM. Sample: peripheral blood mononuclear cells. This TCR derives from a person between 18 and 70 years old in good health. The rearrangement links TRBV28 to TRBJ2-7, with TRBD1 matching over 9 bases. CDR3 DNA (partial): TGTGCCAGCAGCCAGTCGGGACAGGGACCCTACGAG. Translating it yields CASSQSGQGPYE. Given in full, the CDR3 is CASSQSGQGPYEQYF. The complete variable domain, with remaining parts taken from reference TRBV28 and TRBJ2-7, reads DVKVTQSSRYLVKRTGEKVFLECVQDMDHENMFWYRQDPGLGLRLIYFSYDVKMKEKGDIPEGYSVSREKKERFSLILESASTNQTSMYLCASSQSGQGPYEQYFGPGTRLTVT.